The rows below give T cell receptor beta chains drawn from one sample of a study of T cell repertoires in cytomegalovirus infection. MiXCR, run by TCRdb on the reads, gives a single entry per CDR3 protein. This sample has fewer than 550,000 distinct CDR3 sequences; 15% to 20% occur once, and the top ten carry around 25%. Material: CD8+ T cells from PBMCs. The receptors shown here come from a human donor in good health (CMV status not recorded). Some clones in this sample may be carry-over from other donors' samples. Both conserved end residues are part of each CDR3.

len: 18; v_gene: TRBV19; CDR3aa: CASRGGTSGGRRGDTQYF
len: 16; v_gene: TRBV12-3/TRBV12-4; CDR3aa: CASSLLVSSYNTEAFF
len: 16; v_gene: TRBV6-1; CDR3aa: CASSEATLYRTDTQYF
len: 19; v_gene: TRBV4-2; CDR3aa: CASSQDLGLAGGKGYEQYF
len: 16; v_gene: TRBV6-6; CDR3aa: CASSYSGGTLDNEQFF
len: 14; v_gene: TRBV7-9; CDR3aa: CASSLQGDKNIQYF
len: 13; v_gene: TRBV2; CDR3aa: CASSRGDYNEQFF
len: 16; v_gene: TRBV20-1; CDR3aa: CSARSDREDSYNEQFF
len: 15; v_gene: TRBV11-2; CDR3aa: CASNLLGQNYNEQFF
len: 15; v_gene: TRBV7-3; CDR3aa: CASSVKPGPGNEQYF
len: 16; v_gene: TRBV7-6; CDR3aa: CASSLLGGGSYNEQFF
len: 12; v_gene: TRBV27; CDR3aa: CASEGTYNEQFF
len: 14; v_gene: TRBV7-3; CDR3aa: CASSLAGAGETQYF
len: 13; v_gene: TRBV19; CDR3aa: CASSGRKDYGYTF
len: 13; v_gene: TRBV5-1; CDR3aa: CASSVDLSYEQYF
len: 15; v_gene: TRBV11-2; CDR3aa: CASNRWQGKNNEQFF
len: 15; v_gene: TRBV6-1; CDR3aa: CASSEKRGFSYEQYF
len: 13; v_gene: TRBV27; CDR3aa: CASGPRKTSEQYF
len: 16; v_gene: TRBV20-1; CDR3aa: CSARSVRGLGDYGYTF
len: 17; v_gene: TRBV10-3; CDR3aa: CAIRPPLRSGNTGELFF